These 20 T cell receptor beta chains came from one sample sequenced in a study of T cell responses to AZD1222 COVID-19 vaccine (dated by TCRdb to about 2021). The meaning of the sample's time point label: baseline before first vaccination. What this sample's treatment or condition label stands for: meningococcal conjugate vaccine given as trial control. The library was made by the immunoSEQ multiplex PCR assay. As stored in TCRdb, this immuneACCESS dataset retains in-frame rearrangements with V and J assigned. A fraction of the clones does not appear; measured against another copy, unresolved V genes explain less than half of the discrepancy, and the remainder lacks a known reason. Present in this sample are tens of thousands of clones, about 93% of which were seen just once. Around 5.5% of the sample goes to the ten largest clones. The sequencing used peripheral blood, collected on day 0 of MenACWY control vaccination. The receptor source for this set is an adult in good health.

This chain joins TRBV19 and TRBJ2-7, with 14 bases fitting TRBD2. CDR3 length: 18 amino acids. The V gene's germline CDR1 is LNHDA and CDR2 SQIVND (reference sequence). J was trimmed by 9 bases and V by 4 bases; bases with no gene match: 17. The CDR3 here is CASSTTSGRGFGSTVQYF. The DNA of the CDR3 is TGTGCCAGTAGTACGACTAGCGGGAGGGGCTTCGGCTCGACAGTGCAGTACTTC.

V is TRBV18 and J is TRBJ1-6, with D perhaps matching TRBD1 (5 bases). There are 16 residues in the CDR3. The germline V gene has CDR1 KGHSH and CDR2 LQKENI. V was shortened by 5 bases and J by 9 bases, with 20 bases between the two germline ends. The CDR3 bases are TGTGCCAGCTCATCGGGGACTACGATGTTGAGTTCACCCCTCCACTTT. Protein sequence: CASSSGTTMLSSPLHF.

The genes are TRBV3-1 (or the pseudogene TRBV3-2) and TRBJ2-7; D call uncertain. The CDR3 sequence is 14 residues long. Germline V gene sequence: CDR1 LGHDT, CDR2 YNNKEL (reference sequence). V was cut by 2 bases and J by 2 bases, with 10 bases left in between. CDR3: CASSQTRLTYEQYF. The CDR3 DNA reads TGTGCCAGCAGCCAAACGAGGCTCACCTACGAGCAGTACTTC.

The J gene is TRBJ2-7, the V gene TRBV4-2; 9 nucleotides match TRBD1. CDR3 length: 15 amino acids. Trimming cost V 0 bases and J 5 bases; bases outside gene matches: 5. From germline, CDR1 is LGHNA and CDR2 YNFKEQ. CDR3 residues: CASSQDYGQGNEQYF. The CDR3 nucleotides are TGTGCCAGCAGCCAAGATTACGGACAGGGGAACGAGCAGTACTTC.

The chain carries TRBV29-1 and TRBJ1-2; possible D gene TRBD1, 6 bases. V lost 6 bases, J lost 2 bases, and 16 bases lay in between. The CDR3 is 14 amino acids. The V gene's germline CDR1 is SQVTM and CDR2 ANQGSEA. For the CDR3, the DNA is TGCAGCGTACAGGAGGGGACATTAAACTATGGCTACACCTTC. Its translation is CSVQEGTLNYGYTF.

The rearrangement links TRBV11-2 to TRBJ2-3; D gene ambiguous. In germline, CDR1 is SGHAT, CDR2 FQNNGV. This CDR3 contains 11 residues. V lost 6 bases to trimming and J lost 2 bases, with 3 bases between them. This CDR3 is CASSFTDTQYF. For the CDR3, the DNA is TGTGCCAGCAGTTTCACAGATACGCAGTATTTT. The entire variable domain, with the rest obtained from reference TRBV11-2 and TRBJ2-3, is as follows: EAGVAQSPRYKIIEKRQSVAFWCNPISGHATLYWYQQILGQGPKLLIQFQNNGVVDDSQLPKDRFSAERLKGVDSTLKIQPAKLEDSAVYLCASSFTDTQYFGPGTRLTVL.

This clone was counted a single time. The V call is TRBV5-5, the J call TRBJ2-7; D not resolved. Per the germline V gene, CDR1 is SGHKS and CDR2 is YYEKEE (reference sequence). Trimming removed 2 bases at V and 2 bases at J, with 5 bases between. The length of the CDR3 is 12 residues. In DNA, the CDR3 is TGTGCCAGCAGCTTACAGACCTACGAGCAGTACTTC. This translates into CASSLQTYEQYF.

Concerning this clone: Additional DNA sequences in this sample encode the identical CDR3. This rearrangement joins TRBV19 to TRBJ1-1; possibly TRBD1 for D (6 bases). The CDR3 is made up of 14 amino acids. Germline V gives CDR1 LNHDA, CDR2 SQIVND (reference sequence). With 0 bases removed from V and 4 bases from J, the gap between germline ends came to 9 bases. The CDR3 sequence is CASSIDRGGTEAFF. CDR3 sequence (DNA): TGTGCCAGTAGTATAGACAGGGGAGGCACTGAAGCTTTCTTT.

Worth noting for this clone: At one boundary the junction diverges from the germline segment, which might be a read error. V gene TRBV20-1 combines with J gene TRBJ1-6; D remains unclear. Germline V gene lookup returns CDR1 DFQATT and CDR2 SNEGSKA (reference sequence). The CDR3 runs 9 residues. The CDR3 here is CSASSALHF. The CDR3 coding sequence is TGCAGTGCTAGTTCAGCCCTCCACTTT.

This chain uses TRBV6-5 with TRBJ2-7; the match to TRBD2 covers 7 bases. V was clipped by 0 bases and J by 2 bases; unmatched bases: 4. Germline assignment: CDR1 MNHEY and CDR2 SVGAGI. The CDR3 runs 15 residues. CDR3: CASSYSAGRTYEQYF. CDR3 DNA sequence: TGTGCCAGCAGTTACTCAGCGGGACGAACCTACGAGCAGTACTTC.

Here the CDR3 DNA reads TGTGCCAGCAGTTTGAGCGTACTGAGCACTGAAGCTTTCTTT. Amino acids: CASSLSVLSTEAFF. This rearrangement joins TRBV28 to TRBJ1-1, with D uncertain. Germline CDR1 is MDHEN and CDR2 is SYDVKM. The CDR3 length is 14 residues. V lost 3 bases and J 4 bases, leaving 12 bases between the germline ends. Full variable domain (missing parts from reference TRBV28 and TRBJ1-1): DVKVTQSSRYLVKRTGEKVFLECVQDMDHENMFWYRQDPGLGLRLIYFSYDVKMKEKGDIPEGYSVSREKKERFSLILESASTNQTSMYLCASSLSVLSTEAFFGQGTRLTVV.

The J gene is TRBJ1-2, the V gene TRBV7-2; TRBD1 aligns across 7 bases. Trimming removed 1 base from V and 7 bases from J; junction bases left unmatched: 3. The CDR3 contains 13 residues. CDR1 and CDR2 (germline): SGHTA, FQGNSA. CDR3 sequence: CASSLGQGGGYTF. In DNA form, the CDR3 reads TGTGCCAGCAGCTTAGGACAGGGCGGTGGCTACACCTTC.

The J gene is TRBJ2-3, the V gene TRBV9; D is undetermined. CDR3 size: 14 residues. Germline assignment: CDR1 SGDLS and CDR2 YYNGEE. The V end lost 2 bases, the J end lost 2 bases, and 9 bases lay between the germline ends. The CDR3 region has the DNA TGTGCCAGCAGCGTTGGACCTATCACAGATACGCAGTATTTT. Its protein is CASSVGPITDTQYF.

Written as DNA, the CDR3 is TGTGCCAGCAGTGCAGTCAAGATCAACACTGAAGCTTTCTTT. Protein: CASSAVKINTEAFF. V gene TRBV2 combines with J gene TRBJ1-1, with D hard to call. The CDR3 has 14 residues. V was pared by 4 bases and J by 2 bases, with 11 bases between. Looked up from germline, CDR1 is SNHLY and CDR2 is FYNNEI. The full variable domain, rest sourced from reference TRBV2 and TRBJ1-1, is EPEVTQTPSHQVTQMGQEVILRCVPISNHLYFYWYRQILGQKVEFLVSFYNNEISEKSEIFDDQFSVERPDGSNFTLKIRSTKLEDSAMYFCASSAVKINTEAFFGQGTRLTVV.

J is TRBJ1-5 and V is TRBV10-3; D uncertain. CDR3 length: 15 amino acids. CDR1 and CDR2 from the germline V gene are ENHRY and SYGVKD. V was trimmed by 0 bases and J by 1 base, leaving 7 bases between them. The CDR3 sequence is CAISESGGSNQPQHF. The CDR3 DNA reads TGTGCCATCAGTGAGTCTGGTGGGAGCAATCAGCCCCAGCATTTT.

The chain combines TRBV10-3 with TRBJ2-1; D not certain. Trimming took 6 bases from V and 6 from J, leaving 9 bases between them. CDR1 is ENHRY, CDR2 SYGVKD, per germline. This CDR3 contains 12 residues. CDR3 in amino acids: CAISPKGNEQFF. In DNA, the CDR3 is TGTGCCATCAGCCCTAAGGGCAATGAGCAGTTCTTC.

V gene TRBV6-8 combines with J gene TRBJ1-3; unclear D gene. The CDR3 spans 15 residues. Trimming removed 3 bases from V and 4 bases from J, with 13 bases in between. Germline V gene sequence: CDR1 MNHGY, CDR2 SAAAGT. The CDR3 DNA sequence: TGTGCCAGCAGTTATAAGGCGCTAAGCGGAAACACCATATATTTT. It codes for CASSYKALSGNTIYF.

This sequence joins TRBV11-1 and TRBJ2-3; the D gene is possibly TRBD2 (6 bases). This CDR3 spans 14 amino acids. Germline assignment: CDR1 SGHAT and CDR2 FQDESV (reference sequence). Trimming cost V 4 bases and J 5 bases, with 13 bases left between them. The CDR3 DNA sequence: TGTGCCAGCAGCTCCGCTAGCGTTAAAGATACGCAGTATTTT. Residues: CASSSASVKDTQYF.

This clone has only one observation. This rearrangement joins TRBV7-2 to TRBJ2-1, with 10 bases lining up with TRBD2. This CDR3 region has 16 residues. Germline CDR1 is SGHTA and CDR2 is FQGNSA. Germline trimming cut 1 base from V and 8 bases from J; bases unmatched to any gene: 8. CDR3 DNA: TGTGCCAGCAGCTTAGAGGCTAGCGGGAGTTCCTATGAGCAGTTCTTC. Protein: CASSLEASGSSYEQFF.

V is TRBV3-1 (or the pseudogene TRBV3-2) and J is TRBJ1-5; tentatively, D is TRBD1 (5 bases). CDR3 length: 15 amino acids. The germline CDR1 and CDR2 sequences are LGHDT and YNNKEL (reference sequence). Trimming shortened V by 4 bases and J by 5 bases, and 15 bases separated the two germline ends. DNA for the CDR3: TGTGCCAGCAGCCCTGCCGACAGTAGACATCAGCCCCAGCATTTT. This codes for CASSPADSRHQPQHF.